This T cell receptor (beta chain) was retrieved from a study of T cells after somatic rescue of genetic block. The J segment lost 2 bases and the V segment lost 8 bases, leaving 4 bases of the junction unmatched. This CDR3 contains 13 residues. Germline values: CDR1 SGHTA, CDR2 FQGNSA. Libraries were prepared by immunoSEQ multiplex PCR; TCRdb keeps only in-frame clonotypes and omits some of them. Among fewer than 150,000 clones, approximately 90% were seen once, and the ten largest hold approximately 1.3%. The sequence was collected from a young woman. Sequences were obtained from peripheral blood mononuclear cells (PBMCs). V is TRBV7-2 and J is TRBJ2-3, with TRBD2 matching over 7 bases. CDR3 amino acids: CASGAGDTDTQYF. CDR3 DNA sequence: TGTGCCAGCGGGGCGGGAGACACAGATACGCAGTATTTT. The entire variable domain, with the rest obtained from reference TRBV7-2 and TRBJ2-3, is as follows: GAGVSQSPSNKVTEKGKDVELRCDPISGHTALYWYRQSLGQGLEFLIYFQGNSAPDKSGLPSDRFSAERTGGSVSTLTIQRTQQEDSAVYLCASGAGDTDTQYFGPGTRLTVL.